This is a list of T cell receptor beta chains from one sample in a study of blood T cell repertoires in COVID-19. Assay used: immunoSEQ multiplex PCR; TCRdb lists only in-frame clones, some missing. The data show about 270,000 clones, with around 82% seen just once and 3.1% held by the top ten. The sequenced material came from peripheral blood. These receptors were obtained from a woman under 30 with acute or convalescent COVID-19. Each CDR3 is given with its conserved first and last residue. The D gene is left open where the match is weak. Rows may omit the clone size; those that give it use once, few, many or a size class.

j_gene,abundance,len,v_gene,d_gene,CDR3aa,CDR3nt
TRBJ1-6,few,15,TRBV5-1,TRBD1,CASQSGQAYNSPLHF,TGCGCCAGCCAATCTGGACAGGCCTATAATTCACCCCTCCACTTT
TRBJ2-7,once,14,TRBV4-3,NA,CASSRGNMGYEQYF,TGCGCCAGCAGCCGAGGGAATATGGGCTACGAGCAGTACTTC
TRBJ2-3,NA,15,TRBV5-6,TRBD2,CASSLLLAGTDTQYF,TGTGCCAGCAGCTTGTTACTAGCGGGAACAGATACGCAGTATTTT
TRBJ2-3,NA,15,TRBV7-3,TRBD2,CASSASGLSSDTQYF,TGTGCCAGCAGCGCTAGCGGCCTCAGCTCAGATACGCAGTATTTT
TRBJ2-7,NA,15,TRBV5-1,TRBD2,CASSLTGTSTKEQYF,TGCGCCAGCAGCTTGACCGGGACTAGCACAAAAGAGCAGTACTTC
TRBJ1-2,NA,13,TRBV29-1,TRBD1,CSVQGEDSYGYTF,TGCAGCGTCCAGGGGGAAGACTCCTATGGCTACACCTTC
TRBJ2-7,few,11,TRBV3-1/TRBV3-2,NA,CASSQSREQYF,TGTGCCAGCAGCCAATCCAGGGAGCAGTACTTC
TRBJ1-3,NA,15,TRBV7-2,NA,CASSFGGNSGNTIYF,TGTGCCAGCAGCTTCGGGGGGAACTCTGGAAACACCATATATTTT
TRBJ1-6,few,16,TRBV3-1/TRBV3-2,TRBD1,CASSRTGTVPNSPLHF,TGTGCCAGCAGCCGGACGGGGACAGTCCCAAATTCACCCCTCCACTTT
TRBJ2-7,once,18,TRBV5-1,TRBD2,CASSLASILAGVVHEQYF,TGCGCCAGCAGCTTGGCTTCCATACTAGCGGGAGTTGTCCACGAGCAGTACTTC
TRBJ1-5,NA,14,TRBV19,NA,CASSIWVEGQPQHF,TGTGCCAGTAGTATATGGGTGGAGGGCCAGCCCCAGCATTTT
TRBJ2-1,few,17,TRBV21-1,NA,CASSKGRAGVVRNEQFF,TGTGCCAGCAGCAAAGGACGAGCGGGAGTAGTGAGGAATGAGCAGTTCTTC
TRBJ2-3,NA,14,TRBV29-1,TRBD2,CSVGPSGSTDTQYF,TGCAGCGTTGGGCCTAGCGGGAGCACAGATACGCAGTATTTT
TRBJ1-5,NA,13,TRBV6-5,TRBD1,CASSTDREDPQHF,TGTGCCAGCAGTACGGACAGGGAGGACCCCCAGCATTTT
TRBJ2-4,NA,15,TRBV14,NA,CASSQVGSAGNIQHF,TGTGCCAGCAGCCAAGTAGGGAGTGCTGGGAACATTCAGCACTTC
TRBJ2-3,NA,14,TRBV30,TRBD1,CAWSPGGGTDTQYF,TGTGCCTGGAGCCCAGGGGGCGGCACAGATACGCAGTATTTT
TRBJ2-7,many,15,TRBV18,TRBD2,CASSLRLADGYEQYF,TGTGCCAGCTCACTGAGACTAGCTGATGGCTACGAGCAGTACTTC
TRBJ2-3,NA,16,TRBV28,TRBD1,CASSSGPGQGIDTQYF,TGTGCCAGCAGTTCGGGCCCCGGACAGGGGATAGATACGCAGTATTTT
TRBJ2-5,NA,16,TRBV11-2,TRBD2,CASSPSSGFNQETQYF,TGTGCCAGCAGCCCCTCTAGCGGGTTTAACCAAGAGACCCAGTACTTC
TRBJ2-7,NA,19,TRBV7-2,TRBD2,CASSLSVRLAGGPTYEQYF,TGTGCCAGCAGCTTATCCGTTAGACTAGCGGGAGGGCCTACCTACGAGCAGTACTTC
TRBJ2-1,NA,17,TRBV12-2,NA,CASRLIALADSYNEQFF,TGTGCAAGTCGCTTAATAGCACTAGCGGACTCCTACAATGAGCAGTTCTTC
TRBJ1-1,NA,13,TRBV28,NA,CASFVGQYTEAFF,TGTGCCAGCTTCGTCGGACAGTACACTGAAGCTTTCTTT
TRBJ1-3,NA,17,TRBV14,NA,CASSLLTGLGSGNTIYF,TGTGCCAGCAGCCTTCTTACGGGACTCGGCTCCGGAAACACCATATATTTT
TRBJ2-1,NA,16,TRBV5-1,TRBD2,CASSLGTSGGYNEQFF,TGCGCCAGCAGCTTGGGGACTAGCGGGGGGTACAATGAGCAGTTCTTC
TRBJ1-5,NA,15,TRBV27,NA,CASSLAGGGNQPQHF,TGTGCCAGCAGTCTGGCAGGAGGTGGCAATCAGCCCCAGCATTTT
TRBJ2-1,NA,15,TRBV6-5,NA,CASSYAVKGRNEQFF,TGTGCCAGCAGTTACGCTGTAAAAGGGAGGAATGAGCAGTTCTTC
TRBJ2-7,NA,18,TRBV27,TRBD2,CASSYQRTSGSGAYEQYF,TGTGCCAGCAGCTACCAAAGGACTAGCGGGAGTGGGGCCTACGAGCAGTACTTC
TRBJ1-2,NA,14,TRBV6-6,TRBD1,CASSPTGPPYGYTF,TGTGCCAGCAGCCCGACAGGGCCCCCCTATGGCTACACCTTC
TRBJ2-5,NA,11,TRBV6-2/TRBV6-3,NA,CASSTTQTQYF,TGTGCCAGCAGCACAACGCAGACCCAGTACTTC
TRBJ1-3,NA,18,TRBV28,NA,CASSPPAPSLVSGNTIYF,TGTGCCAGCAGTCCGCCAGCCCCTAGTTTAGTCTCAGGAAACACCATATATTTT
TRBJ2-7,NA,16,TRBV9,NA,CASSVEAGRGTYEQYF,TGTGCCAGCAGCGTAGAGGCCGGGAGAGGGACCTACGAGCAGTACTTC
TRBJ2-7,NA,15,TRBV6-6,TRBD1,CASRLRQGGAYEQYF,TGTGCCAGCAGACTCCGACAGGGGGGGGCCTACGAGCAGTACTTC
TRBJ1-2,NA,13,TRBV30,TRBD1,CARRKQGADGYTF,TGTGCCAGACGGAAACAGGGGGCGGATGGCTACACCTTC
TRBJ1-1,NA,13,TRBV5-1,TRBD1,CASSLQGDTEAFF,TGCGCCAGCAGCTTGCAGGGGGACACTGAAGCTTTCTTT
TRBJ1-4,few,16,TRBV5-1,NA,CASSLASGSTNEKLFF,TGCGCCAGCAGCTTGGCCTCAGGATCAACTAATGAAAAACTGTTTTTT
TRBJ2-2,NA,18,TRBV11-3,TRBD2,CASSTSPTRGEGTGELFF,TGTGCCAGCAGCACTTCGCCCACGCGGGGGGAGGGAACCGGGGAGCTGTTTTTT
TRBJ2-7,NA,15,TRBV28,NA,CASTTPDTSSYEQYF,TGTGCCAGCACCACACCTGACACCAGCTCCTACGAGCAGTACTTC
TRBJ1-2,NA,14,TRBV6-4,TRBD1,CASSDTDRGYGYTF,TGTGCCAGCAGTGACACCGACAGGGGCTATGGCTACACCTTC
TRBJ2-1,NA,16,TRBV7-9,TRBD2,CASSRLAGGPNNEQFF,TGTGCCAGCAGCCGACTAGCGGGAGGGCCAAACAATGAGCAGTTCTTC
TRBJ1-1,NA,12,TRBV12-3/TRBV12-4,NA,CASSLTYTEAFF,TGTGCCAGCAGTTTGACTTACACTGAAGCTTTCTTT
TRBJ2-5,NA,15,TRBV6-5,TRBD1,CASRDPTGAQETQYF,TGTGCCAGCAGGGACCCGACAGGGGCTCAAGAGACCCAGTACTTC